This TCR beta chain was found in a study of cytomegalovirus exposure and HLA in healthy donors. Points from the study as a whole: Later examination showed HLA-associated TCR beta chains had greater clonal expansion than equally common others.

The V gene's germline CDR1 is LNHNV and CDR2 YYDKDF (reference sequence). Trimming pared 3 bases from V and 3 bases from J, leaving 14 bases between. The CDR3 covers 16 residues. PCR employed 60 Vbeta and 13 Jbeta primers. Sequencing was performed with immunoSEQ multiplex PCR; in TCRdb, only in-frame clones are kept and a portion is missing. The sample yields under 200,000 clones, 68% seen once. In regard to this clone: No antigen is known for it.

The sample taken for sequencing was PBMCs. V is TRBV15 and J is TRBJ2-2; weak D call: TRBD2 (6 bases). The source of this sequence is a woman aged 18-29 years in good health and CMV-seropositive. The CDR3 nucleotides read TGTGCCACCAGCAGGAATAGCGGAGCTGACACCGGGGAGCTGTTTTTT. It translates to CATSRNSGADTGELFF.